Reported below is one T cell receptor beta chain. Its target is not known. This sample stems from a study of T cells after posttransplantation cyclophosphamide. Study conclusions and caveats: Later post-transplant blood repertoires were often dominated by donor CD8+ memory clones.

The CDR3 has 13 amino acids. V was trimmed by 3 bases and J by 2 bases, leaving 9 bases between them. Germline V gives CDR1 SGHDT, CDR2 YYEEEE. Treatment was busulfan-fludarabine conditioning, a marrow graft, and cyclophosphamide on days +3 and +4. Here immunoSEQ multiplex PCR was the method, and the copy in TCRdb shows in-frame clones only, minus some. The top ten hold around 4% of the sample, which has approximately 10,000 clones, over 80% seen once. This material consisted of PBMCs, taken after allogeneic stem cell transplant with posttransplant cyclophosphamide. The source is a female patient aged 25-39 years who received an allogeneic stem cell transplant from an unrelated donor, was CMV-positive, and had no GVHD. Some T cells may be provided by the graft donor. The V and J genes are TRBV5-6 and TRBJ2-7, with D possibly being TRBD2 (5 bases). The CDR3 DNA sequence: TGTGCCAGCAGCTGGGCGGGTCCCTACGAGCAGTACTTC. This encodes CASSWAGPYEQYF.